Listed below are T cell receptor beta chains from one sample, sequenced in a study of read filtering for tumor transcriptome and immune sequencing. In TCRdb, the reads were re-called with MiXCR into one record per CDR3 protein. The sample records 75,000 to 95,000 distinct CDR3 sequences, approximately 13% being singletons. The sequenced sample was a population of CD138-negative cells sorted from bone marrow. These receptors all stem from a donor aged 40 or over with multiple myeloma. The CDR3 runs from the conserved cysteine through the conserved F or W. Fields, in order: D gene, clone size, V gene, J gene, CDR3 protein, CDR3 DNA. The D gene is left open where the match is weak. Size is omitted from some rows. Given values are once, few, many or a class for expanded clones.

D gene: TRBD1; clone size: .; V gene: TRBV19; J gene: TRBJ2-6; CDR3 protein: CASSVQGAGANVLTF; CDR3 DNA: TGTGCCAGTAGTGTACAGGGGGCCGGGGCCAACGTCCTGACTTTC
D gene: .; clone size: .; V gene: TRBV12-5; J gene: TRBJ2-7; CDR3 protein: CASGGAHEQYF; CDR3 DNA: TGTGCTAGTGGCGGGGCCCACGAGCAGTACTTC
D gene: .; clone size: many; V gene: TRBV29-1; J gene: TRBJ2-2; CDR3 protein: CSVVWNTGELFF; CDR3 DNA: TGCAGCGTTGTATGGAACACCGGGGAGCTGTTTTTT
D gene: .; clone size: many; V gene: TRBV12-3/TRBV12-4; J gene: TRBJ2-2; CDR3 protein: CASTQARAGNTGELFF; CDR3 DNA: TGTGCCAGCACCCAAGCAAGGGCGGGGAACACCGGGGAGCTGTTTTTT
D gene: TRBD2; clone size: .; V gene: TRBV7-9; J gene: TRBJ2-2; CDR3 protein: CASSSGGVAGELFF; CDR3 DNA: TGTGCCAGCAGCTCCGGGGGGGTCGCCGGGGAGCTGTTCTTT
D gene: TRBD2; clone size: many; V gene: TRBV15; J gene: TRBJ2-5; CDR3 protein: CATSRVWTSGRPGETQYF; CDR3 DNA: TGTGCCACCAGCAGAGTGTGGACTAGCGGGAGACCGGGGGAGACCCAGTACTTC
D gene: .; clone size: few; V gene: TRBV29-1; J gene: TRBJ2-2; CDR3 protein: CSVPVVGELFF; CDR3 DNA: TGCAGCGTTCCAGTCGTCGGGGAGCTGTTTTTT
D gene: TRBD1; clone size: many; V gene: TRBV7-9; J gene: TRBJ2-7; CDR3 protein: CASSFGDRAYEQYF; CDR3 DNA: TGTGCCAGCAGCTTCGGGGACAGGGCCTACGAGCAGTACTTC
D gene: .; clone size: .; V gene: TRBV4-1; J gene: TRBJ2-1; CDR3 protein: CASSHPLQGREQFF; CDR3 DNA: TGCGCCAGCAGCCATCCATTACAGGGACGTGAGCAGTTCTTC
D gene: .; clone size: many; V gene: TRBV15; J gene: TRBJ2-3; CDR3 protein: CATSSRFRGNSRRF; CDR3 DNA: TGTGCCACCAGTTCCCGGTTTCGCGGGAATTCAAGGCGATTT
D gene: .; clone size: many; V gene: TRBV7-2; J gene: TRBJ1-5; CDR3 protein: CASSLMGQPQHF; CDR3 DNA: TGTGCCAGCAGTTTGATGGGTCAGCCCCAGCATTTT
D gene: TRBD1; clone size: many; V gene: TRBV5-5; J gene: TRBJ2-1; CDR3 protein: CASSLATGGRVGGEQFF; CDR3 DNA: TGTGCCAGCAGCTTGGCCACAGGGGGCAGGGTAGGTGGTGAGCAGTTCTTC
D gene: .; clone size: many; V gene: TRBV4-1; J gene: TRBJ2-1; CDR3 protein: CASSQGEGFEQFF; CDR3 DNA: TGTGCCAGCAGCCAAGGAGAAGGTTTTGAGCAGTTCTTC
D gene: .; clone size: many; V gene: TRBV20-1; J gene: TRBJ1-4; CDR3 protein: CSASRGNEKLFF; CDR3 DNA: TGCAGTGCTAGCCGGGGTAATGAAAAACTGTTTTTT
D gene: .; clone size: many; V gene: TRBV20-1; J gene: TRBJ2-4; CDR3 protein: CSEVAVAKNIQYF; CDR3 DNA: TGCAGTGAGGTAGCAGTAGCCAAAAACATTCAGTACTTC
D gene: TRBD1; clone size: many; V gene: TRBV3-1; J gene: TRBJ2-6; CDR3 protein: CASSPRDRGRTGANVLTF; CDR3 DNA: TGTGCCAGCAGCCCTAGGGACAGGGGAAGAACAGGGGCCAACGTCCTGACTTTC
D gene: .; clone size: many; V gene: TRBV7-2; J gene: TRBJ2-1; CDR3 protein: CASSIGRAVEQFF; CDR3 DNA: TGTGCCAGCAGCATCGGACGAGCGGTCGAGCAGTTCTTC
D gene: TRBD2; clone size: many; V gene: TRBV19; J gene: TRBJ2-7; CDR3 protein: CASSASGGRRQYF; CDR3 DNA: TGTGCCAGTAGTGCTAGCGGGGGACGGAGGCAGTACTTC
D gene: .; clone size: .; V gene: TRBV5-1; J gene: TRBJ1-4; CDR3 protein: CASSSTGFEVGKLFF; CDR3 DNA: TGCGCCAGCAGCTCGACCGGCTTCGAGGTTGGAAAACTGTTTTTT
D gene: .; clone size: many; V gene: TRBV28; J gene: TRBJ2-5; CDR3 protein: CASSLGPTQYF; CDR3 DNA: TGTGCCAGCAGTTTAGGTCCGACCCAGTACTTC
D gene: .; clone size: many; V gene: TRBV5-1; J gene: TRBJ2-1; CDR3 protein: CASSPVLGNEQFF; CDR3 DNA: TGCGCCAGCAGCCCCGTACTTGGCAATGAGCAGTTCTTC
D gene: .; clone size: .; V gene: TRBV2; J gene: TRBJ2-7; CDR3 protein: CGSSVSGVYERYF; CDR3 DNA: TGTGGCAGCAGTGTATCCGGAGTCTACGAGCGGTACTTC
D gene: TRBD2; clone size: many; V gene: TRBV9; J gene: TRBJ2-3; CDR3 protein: CASSASGSGTDTQYF; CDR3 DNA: TGTGCCAGCAGCGCGAGCGGGAGTGGCACAGATACGCAGTATTTT
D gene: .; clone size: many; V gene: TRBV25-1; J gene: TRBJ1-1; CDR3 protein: CASSSGHPNTEAFF; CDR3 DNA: TGTGCCAGCAGCTCCGGACACCCGAACACTGAAGCTTTCTTT
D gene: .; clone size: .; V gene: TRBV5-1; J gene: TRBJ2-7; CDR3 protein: CASSLGTASYEQYF; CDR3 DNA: TGCGCCAGCAGCCTGGGGACGGCTTCCTACGAGCAGTACTTC
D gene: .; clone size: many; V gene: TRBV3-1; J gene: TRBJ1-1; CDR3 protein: CASSQAAGPRGTEAFF; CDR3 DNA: TGTGCCAGCAGCCAAGCGGCAGGGCCAAGGGGGACTGAAGCTTTCTTT
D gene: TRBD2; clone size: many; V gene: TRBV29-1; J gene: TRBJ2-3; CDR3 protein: CSVVGGGRALDTQYF; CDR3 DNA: TGCAGCGTTGTTGGAGGCGGGAGAGCCCTTGATACGCAGTATTTT
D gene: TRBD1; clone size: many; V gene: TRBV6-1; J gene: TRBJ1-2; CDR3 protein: CASSGTGNYGYTF; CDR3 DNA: TGTGCCAGCAGTGGGACAGGGAACTATGGCTACACCTTC
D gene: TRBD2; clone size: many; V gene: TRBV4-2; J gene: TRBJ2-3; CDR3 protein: CASSQDWTGGYTDTQYF; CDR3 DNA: TGTGCCAGCAGCCAAGATTGGACGGGAGGGTACACAGATACGCAGTATTTT
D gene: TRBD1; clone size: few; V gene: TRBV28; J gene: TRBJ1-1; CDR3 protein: CASINRGLNTEAFF; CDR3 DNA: TGTGCCAGCATCAACAGGGGGCTCAACACTGAAGCTTTCTTT
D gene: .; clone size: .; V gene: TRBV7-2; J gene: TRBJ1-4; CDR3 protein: CASSPFWGKLFF; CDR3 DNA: TGTGCCAGCAGCCCCTTTTGGGGAAAACTGTTTTTT
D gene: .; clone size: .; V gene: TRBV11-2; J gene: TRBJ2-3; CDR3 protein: CASSSHRRDTQYF; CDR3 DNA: TGTGCCAGCAGTTCCCACAGAAGAGATACGCAGTATTTT
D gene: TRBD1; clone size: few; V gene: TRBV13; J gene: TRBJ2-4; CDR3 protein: CASSVGGQGGPLAKNIQYF; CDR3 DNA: TGTGCCAGCAGTGTGGGGGGACAGGGGGGGCCTCTAGCCAAAAACATTCAGTACTTC
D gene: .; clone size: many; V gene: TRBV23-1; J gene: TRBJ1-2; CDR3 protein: CASSQSGGSYTF; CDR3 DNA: TGCGCCAGCAGTCAATCCGGCGGAAGCTACACCTTC
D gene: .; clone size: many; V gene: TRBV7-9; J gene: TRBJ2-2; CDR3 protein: CASTPTSLPQNTGELFF; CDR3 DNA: TGTGCCAGCACTCCAACCTCCCTTCCACAGAACACCGGGGAGCTGTTTTTT
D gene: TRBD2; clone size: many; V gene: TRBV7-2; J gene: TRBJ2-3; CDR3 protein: CASSTRYGTSGTLSFTDTQYF; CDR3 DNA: TGTGCCAGCAGCACCCGTTACGGGACTAGCGGGACCCTCTCCTTCACAGATACGCAGTATTTT
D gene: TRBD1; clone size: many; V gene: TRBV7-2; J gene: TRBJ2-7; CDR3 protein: CASSYRTGGLGGTYEQYF; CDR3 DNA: TGTGCCAGCAGCTATCGGACAGGCGGCCTAGGTGGTACCTACGAGCAGTACTTC
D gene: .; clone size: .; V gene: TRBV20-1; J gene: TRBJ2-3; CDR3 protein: CSARKEGTDTQYF; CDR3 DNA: TGCAGTGCTCGAAAAGAAGGCACAGATACGCAGTATTTT
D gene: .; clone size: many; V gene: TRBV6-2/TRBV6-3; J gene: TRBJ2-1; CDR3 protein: CASSYGAGLRDNEQFF; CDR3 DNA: TGTGCCAGCAGTTACGGGGCAGGCCTTAGGGACAATGAGCAGTTCTTC
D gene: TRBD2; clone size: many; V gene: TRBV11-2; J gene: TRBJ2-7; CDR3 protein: CASSLIPRTSGGQNYEQYF; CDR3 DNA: TGTGCCAGCAGCTTAATTCCAAGGACTAGCGGGGGGCAGAACTACGAGCAGTACTTC
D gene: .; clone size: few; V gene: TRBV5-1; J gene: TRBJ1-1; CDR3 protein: CASRGGDAVNTEAFF; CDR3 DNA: TGCGCCAGCAGGGGAGGGGATGCCGTGAACACTGAAGCTTTCTTT
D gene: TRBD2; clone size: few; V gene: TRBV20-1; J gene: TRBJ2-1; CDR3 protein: CSAAGTSGRGGYNEQFF; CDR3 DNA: TGCAGTGCTGCCGGGACTAGCGGGAGGGGAGGCTACAATGAGCAGTTCTTC
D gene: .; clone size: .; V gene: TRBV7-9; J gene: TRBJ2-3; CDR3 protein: CASSLRSETDTQYF; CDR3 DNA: TGTGCCAGCAGCTTAAGGTCCGAGACAGATACGCAGTATTTT
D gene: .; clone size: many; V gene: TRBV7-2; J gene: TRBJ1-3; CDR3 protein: CASSLRPSGNTIYF; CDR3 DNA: TGTGCCAGCAGCCTTCGACCCTCTGGAAACACCATATATTTT
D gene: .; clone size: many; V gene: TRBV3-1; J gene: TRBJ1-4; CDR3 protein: CASSQGPATNEKLFF; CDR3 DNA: TGTGCCAGCAGCCAAGGTCCGGCAACTAATGAAAAACTGTTTTTT
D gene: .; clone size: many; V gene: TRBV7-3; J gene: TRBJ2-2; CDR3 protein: CASSSHYSRNTGELFF; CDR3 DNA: TGTGCCAGCAGCTCCCACTACTCGAGGAACACCGGGGAGCTGTTTTTT
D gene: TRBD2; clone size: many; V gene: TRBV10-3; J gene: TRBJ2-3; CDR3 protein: CAIRREGDTQYF; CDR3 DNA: TGTGCCATCAGAAGGGAGGGAGATACGCAGTATTTT
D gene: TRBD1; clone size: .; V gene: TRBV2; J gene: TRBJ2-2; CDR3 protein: CASSEMGQGNGELFF; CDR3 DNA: TGTGCCAGCAGTGAAATGGGACAGGGGAACGGGGAGCTGTTTTTT
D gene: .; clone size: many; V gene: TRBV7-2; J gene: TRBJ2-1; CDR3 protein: CASSLVREREQFF; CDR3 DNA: TGTGCCAGCAGCTTAGTAAGGGAGCGTGAGCAGTTCTTC
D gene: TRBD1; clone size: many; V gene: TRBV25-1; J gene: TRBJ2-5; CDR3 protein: CASAPTQQGGQETQYF; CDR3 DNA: TGTGCCAGCGCCCCGACCCAACAGGGGGGACAAGAGACCCAGTACTTC
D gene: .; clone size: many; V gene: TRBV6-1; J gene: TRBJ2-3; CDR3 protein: CASWGLGVADTQYF; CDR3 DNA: TGTGCCAGCTGGGGGCTAGGGGTGGCAGATACGCAGTATTTT
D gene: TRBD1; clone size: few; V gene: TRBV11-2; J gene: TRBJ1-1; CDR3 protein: CASRGQARMWAFF; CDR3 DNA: TGTGCCAGCAGAGGACAGGCACGTATGTGGGCTTTCTTT
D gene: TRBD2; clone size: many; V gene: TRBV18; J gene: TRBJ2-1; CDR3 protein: CASSPDTGLANSNEQFF; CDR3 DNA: TGTGCCAGCTCACCAGATACGGGACTAGCGAACTCCAATGAGCAGTTCTTC
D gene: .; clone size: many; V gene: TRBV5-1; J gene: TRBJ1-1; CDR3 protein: CASSLGMNTEAFF; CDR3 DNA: TGCGCCAGCAGCTTGGGGATGAACACTGAAGCTTTCTTT
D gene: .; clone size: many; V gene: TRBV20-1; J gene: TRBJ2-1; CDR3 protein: CSAEAGLGGNEQFF; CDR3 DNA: TGCAGTGCCGAGGCGGGACTCGGAGGCAATGAGCAGTTCTTC
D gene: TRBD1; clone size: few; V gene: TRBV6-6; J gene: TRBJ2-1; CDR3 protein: CASKQTGEAHEQFF; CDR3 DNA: TGTGCCAGCAAACAGACAGGGGAGGCCCATGAGCAGTTCTTC
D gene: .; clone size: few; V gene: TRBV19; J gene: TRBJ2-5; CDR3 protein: CASRGMAAGETQYF; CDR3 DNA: TGTGCCAGTAGAGGTATGGCGGCAGGAGAGACCCAGTACTTC
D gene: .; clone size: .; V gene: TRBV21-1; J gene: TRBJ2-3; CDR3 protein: CASSKVEEGFTDTQYF; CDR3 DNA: TGTGCCAGCAGCAAAGTAGAGGAGGGATTCACAGATACGCAGTATTTT
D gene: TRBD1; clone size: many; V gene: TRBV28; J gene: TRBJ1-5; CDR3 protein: CASSQGGSNQPQHF; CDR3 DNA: TGTGCCAGCAGCCAGGGGGGGAGCAATCAGCCCCAGCATTTT